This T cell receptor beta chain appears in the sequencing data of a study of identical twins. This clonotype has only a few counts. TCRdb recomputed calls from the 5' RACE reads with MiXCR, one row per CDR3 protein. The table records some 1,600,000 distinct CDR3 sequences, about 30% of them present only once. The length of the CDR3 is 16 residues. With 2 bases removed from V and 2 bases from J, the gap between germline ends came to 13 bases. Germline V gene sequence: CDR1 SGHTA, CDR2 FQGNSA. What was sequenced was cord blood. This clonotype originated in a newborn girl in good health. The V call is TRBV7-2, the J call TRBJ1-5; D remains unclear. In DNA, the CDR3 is TGTGCCAGCAGCTTATTTCGGCAAGGAGGCAATCAGCCCCAGCATTTT. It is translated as CASSLFRQGGNQPQHF.